The following is a T cell receptor beta chain sequence with its context. Its specificity is unknown. The data are from a study of blood T cells in healthy people across ages. Donors each provided about 10 milliliters of peripheral blood. Study-level results: There were more naive CD4+ cells and higher diversity in long-lived donors than in aged donors.

CDR1 is DFQATT and CDR2 is SNEGSKA in the germline V gene (reference sequence). The V gene lost 6 bases and the J gene lost 4 bases, with 16 bases spanning the gap. The CDR3 is 14 amino acids. Through a sample-barcoded 5' primer and a J-beta primer mix, a second PCR was run for roughly 7 to 12 cycles. A 12-random-nucleotide template-switch adaptor tagged each cDNA molecule. TCRdb passed the 5' RACE reads through MiXCR, listing each CDR3 protein once. The table includes fewer than 800,000 distinct CDR3 sequences, around half detected once. The source of this sequence is a woman aged 60-75 years in good health. Sequenced: blood. The chain couples TRBV20-1 to TRBJ2-1; D is unclear. The CDR3 region is CSAAGFNRYNEQFF. CDR3 in DNA: TGCAGTGCCGCAGGTTTTAATCGGTACAATGAGCAGTTCTTC.